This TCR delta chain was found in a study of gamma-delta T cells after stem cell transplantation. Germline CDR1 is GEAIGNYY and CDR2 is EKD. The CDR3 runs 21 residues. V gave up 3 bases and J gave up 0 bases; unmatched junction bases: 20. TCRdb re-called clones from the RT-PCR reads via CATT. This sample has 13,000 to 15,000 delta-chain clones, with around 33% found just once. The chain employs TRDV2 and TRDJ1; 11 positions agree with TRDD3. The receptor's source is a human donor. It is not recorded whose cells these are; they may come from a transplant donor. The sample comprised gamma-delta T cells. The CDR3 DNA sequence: TGTGCCTGTGACGCCCCCGCTTCTCCCTGGGGGATACAGACCCACACCGATAAACTCATCTTT. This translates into CACDAPASPWGIQTHTDKLIF.